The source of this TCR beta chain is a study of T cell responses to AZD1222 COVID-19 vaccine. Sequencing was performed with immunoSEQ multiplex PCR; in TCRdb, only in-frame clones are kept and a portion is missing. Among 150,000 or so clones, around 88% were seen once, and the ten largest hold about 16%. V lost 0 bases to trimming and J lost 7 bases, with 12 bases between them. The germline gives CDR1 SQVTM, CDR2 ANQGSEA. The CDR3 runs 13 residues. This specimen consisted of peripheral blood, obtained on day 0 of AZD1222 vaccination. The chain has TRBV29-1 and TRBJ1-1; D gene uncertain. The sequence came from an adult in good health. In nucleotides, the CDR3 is TGCAGCGTTGAAGATCGTCGGGGAAGTGAAGCTTTCTTT. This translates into CSVEDRRGSEAFF.